The 30 T cell receptor beta chains given below trace back to one sample, sequenced in a study of T cell changes during pregnancy in multiple sclerosis. Measured with immunoSEQ multiplex PCR; TCRdb has only the in-frame clones, and not every one. The table lists around 50,000 clones, about 90% of them singletons. Material: CD4+ T cells from peripheral blood mononuclear cells, obtained after pregnancy. The receptors shown here come from a female donor in good health, enrolled as a control in a pregnancy study.

J is TRBJ2-1 and V is TRBV27; tentative D call: TRBD1 (5 bases). Trimming removed 3 bases at V and 2 bases at J, with 11 bases between. The CDR3 runs to 15 residues. The germline CDR1 and CDR2 sequences are MNHEY and SMNVEV (reference sequence). The CDR3 DNA reads TGTGCCAGCAGTTTTAGTGGGGCTCCCTACAATGAGCAGTTCTTC. Translating it yields CASSFSGAPYNEQFF.

V gene TRBV4-1 combines with J gene TRBJ2-3; D is undetermined. The CDR3 extends over 14 amino acids. V gave up 0 bases and J gave up 6 bases, with 10 bases separating them. CDR1 MGHRA and CDR2 YSYEKL come from the germline V gene. For the CDR3, the DNA is TGCGCCAGCAGCCAAGATAGGTCCAGGGATACGCAGTATTTT. Amino acids: CASSQDRSRDTQYF.

V and J are TRBV25-1 and TRBJ2-5; 7 nucleotides agree with TRBD1. This CDR3 is 14 amino acids long. V gave up 1 base and J gave up 3 bases; unmatched junction bases: 2. The germline V gene encodes CDR1 MGHDK and CDR2 SYGVNS. The CDR3 DNA reads TGTGCCAGCAGTGAATTGGGGACAGAAGAGACCCAGTACTTC. Protein: CASSELGTEETQYF.

The V gene is TRBV6-1, the J gene TRBJ2-7; TRBD2 matches at 12 bases. The CDR3 extends over 15 amino acids. Germline V gene data show CDR1 as MNHNS and CDR2 as SASEGT. With 4 bases clipped from V and 7 bases from J, the junction kept 8 bases outside the gene matches. The DNA of the CDR3 is TGTGCCAGCAGTGTGTCTAGCGGGGGGGCCGGAGAGCAGTACTTC. Amino acid sequence: CASSVSSGGAGEQYF.

The CDR3 is CASSPRASYNEQFF. The CDR3 DNA sequence: TGTGCCAGCAGCCCTCGAGCCTCCTACAATGAGCAGTTCTTC. The J gene is TRBJ2-1, the V gene TRBV7-8; D remains unclear. This CDR3 is built from 14 residues. Between the trimmed V and J ends, which lost 5 bases and 0 bases, there was a span of 8 bases. The germline V gene has CDR1 SGHVS and CDR2 FQNEAQ.

CDR3 DNA sequence: TGCAGCGTGGGACAGGGCCGATACGAGCAGTACTTC. Translating it yields CSVGQGRYEQYF. The V call is TRBV29-1, the J call TRBJ2-7; 9 bases are shared with TRBD1. With 6 bases clipped from V and 4 bases from J, the junction kept 4 bases outside the gene matches. This CDR3 is built from 12 residues. Germline V gene sequence: CDR1 SQVTM, CDR2 ANQGSEA.

This chain links TRBV5-8 with TRBJ1-1; 10 nucleotides match TRBD1. This CDR3 spans 16 amino acids. The V segment lost 3 bases and the J segment 5 bases; nucleotides outside the gene matches: 10. Looked up from germline, CDR1 is SGHTS and CDR2 is YDEGEE. The CDR3 sequence is CASSSRDRGSITEAFF. Here the CDR3 DNA reads TGTGCCAGCAGCTCCCGGGACAGGGGTTCGATTACTGAAGCTTTCTTT.

J is TRBJ2-1 and V is TRBV4-3; perhaps TRBD2 as D (6 bases). With 0 bases removed from V and 15 bases from J, the gap between germline ends came to 15 bases. The germline V gene has CDR1 LGHNA and CDR2 YSLEER. CDR3 size: 13 residues. The CDR3 DNA reads as TGCGCCAGCAGCCAAGATACAGGAGGGTTTCGGTTCTTC. It yields the protein CASSQDTGGFRFF.

The chain combines TRBV6-5 with TRBJ1-5, with 8 nucleotides matching TRBD1. CDR1 and CDR2 from the germline V gene are MNHEY and SVGAGI. V trimming: 2 bases; J trimming: 4 bases; junction bases outside the gene matches: 4. This CDR3 contains 15 residues. The CDR3 sequence: CASSYGQGANQPQHF. The CDR3 DNA reads TGTGCCAGCAGTTACGGGCAGGGGGCAAATCAGCCCCAGCATTTT.

V usage is TRBV29-1 and J usage is TRBJ2-1, with 9 nucleotides matching TRBD1. CDR1 is SQVTM and CDR2 is ANQGSEA in the germline V gene. The CDR3 covers 14 residues. With V trimmed by 5 bases and J by 8 bases, 10 bases remained unmatched. The CDR3 DNA reads as TGCAGCGTTTCCGGGGACAGGGAGTCCCATGAGCAGTTCTTC. Translating gives CSVSGDRESHEQFF.

CDR3 sequence (DNA): TGTGCCATCAGAACAGCGGGTAACTATGGCTACACCTTC. This codes for CAIRTAGNYGYTF. This rearrangement joins TRBV10-3 to TRBJ1-2, with no clear D. The germline V gene has CDR1 ENHRY and CDR2 SYGVKD. The germline V and J ends were trimmed by 6 bases and 1 base, with 9 bases remaining between them. This CDR3 is 13 amino acids long.

V and J are TRBV2 and TRBJ2-2; tentatively, D is TRBD2 (6 bases). V lost 7 bases to trimming and J lost 4 bases, with 13 bases between them. Germline V gives CDR1 SNHLY, CDR2 FYNNEI. This CDR3 is 14 amino acids long. Written as DNA, the CDR3 is TGTGCCAGCACCTTGGGGGGAGGCACCGGGGAGCTGTTTTTT. It specifies CASTLGGGTGELFF. Full variable domain (outside the CDR3, taken from reference TRBV2 and TRBJ2-2): EPEVTQTPSHQVTQMGQEVILRCVPISNHLYFYWYRQILGQKVEFLVSFYNNEISEKSEIFDDQFSVERPDGSNFTLKIRSTKLEDSAMYFCASTLGGGTGELFFGEGSRLTVL.

This clone came up once. V gene TRBV7-2 combines with J gene TRBJ1-1; D gene uncertain. The CDR3 sequence is 16 residues long. Trimming left V 2 bases short and J 7 bases short, with 20 bases between. Germline CDR1 and CDR2: SGHTA and FQGNSA. CDR3 amino acids: CASSLFGGSLSVEAFF. In DNA form, the CDR3 reads TGTGCCAGCAGCTTATTCGGCGGGTCGTTATCAGTTGAAGCTTTCTTT. The full variable domain, with the rest looked up from reference TRBV7-2 and TRBJ1-1, is GAGVSQSPSNKVTEKGKDVELRCDPISGHTALYWYRQSLGQGLEFLIYFQGNSAPDKSGLPSDRFSAERTGGSVSTLTIQRTQQEDSAVYLCASSLFGGSLSVEAFFGQGTRLTVV.

The chain couples TRBV5-6 to TRBJ2-7; D might be TRBD2 (6 bases). The CDR3 totals 15 residues. From germline, CDR1 is SGHDT and CDR2 YYEEEE. Trimming took off 4 bases at V and 5 bases at J, with 19 bases between the two ends. The CDR3 nucleotides read TGTGCCAGCAGCATGCGGGGAAGTTACCGAAACGAGCAGTACTTC. Its protein product is CASSMRGSYRNEQYF. The variable domain in full, with the rest retrieved from reference TRBV5-6 and TRBJ2-7, is DAGVTQSPTHLIKTRGQQVTLRCSPKSGHDTVSWYQQALGQGPQFIFQYYEEEERQRGNFPDRFSGHQFPNYSSELNVNALLLGDSALYLCASSMRGSYRNEQYFGPGTRLTVT.

V and J are TRBV5-5 and TRBJ1-1, with 8 bases matching TRBD1. From germline, CDR1 is SGHKS and CDR2 YYEKEE (reference sequence). This CDR3 spans 15 amino acids. V lost 2 bases, J lost 4 bases, and 7 bases stayed unmatched. CDR3 nucleotides: TGTGCCAGCAGCTTTAGCGGACAGGGAACCACTGAAGCTTTCTTT. Translating it yields CASSFSGQGTTEAFF. Based on the CDR3 plus reference TRBV5-5 and TRBJ1-1, the full variable domain is DAGVTQSPTHLIKTRGQQVTLRCSPISGHKSVSWYQQVLGQGPQFIFQYYEKEERGRGNFPDRFSARQFPNYSSELNVNALLLGDSALYLCASSFSGQGTTEAFFGQGTRLTVV.

The rearrangement uses TRBV7-2 and TRBJ2-1; TRBD1 is a possible D gene (5 bases). V was cut by 7 bases and J by 10 bases, with 17 bases left in between. This CDR3 spans 13 amino acids. Germline V gives CDR1 SGHTA, CDR2 FQGNSA. The CDR3 DNA is TGTGCCAGCAACTTGGGCAGGGCATACGAGCAGTTCTTC. This gives the protein CASNLGRAYEQFF.

The V and J genes are TRBV5-1 and TRBJ2-5; 12 bases fit TRBD2. Trimming cost V 3 bases and J 5 bases; bases outside gene matches: 8. The germline V gene has CDR1 SGHRS and CDR2 YFSETQ. The CDR3 consists of 16 residues. In nucleotides, the CDR3 is TGCGCCAGCAGCTCTGGCACTAGCGGGGGGCAGGAGACCCAGTACTTC. Its protein product is CASSSGTSGGQETQYF.

The chain is built from TRBV6-1 and TRBJ1-2; tentative D call: TRBD1 (6 bases). This CDR3 is built from 12 residues. Germline loops: CDR1 MNHNS, CDR2 SASEGT. V shed 6 bases and J shed 7 bases, with 12 bases lying between them. The CDR3 loop is CASRTGRSGYTF. The CDR3 DNA reads TGTGCCAGCAGAACAGGGAGAAGTGGCTACACCTTC.

The V call is TRBV5-5, the J call TRBJ2-1; D is uncertain. Germline loops: CDR1 SGHKS, CDR2 YYEKEE (reference sequence). Trimming took off 0 bases at V and 7 bases at J, with 5 bases between the two ends. The CDR3 runs 12 residues. CDR3 residues: CASSLDLNEQFF. The CDR3 region has the DNA TGTGCCAGCAGCTTGGACCTAAATGAGCAGTTCTTC.

In DNA, the CDR3 is TGTGCCAGCAGGTACAGGGGTAACTATGGCTACACCTTC. Translation: CASRYRGNYGYTF. The J gene is TRBJ1-2, the V gene TRBV2; TRBD1 matches 7 bases. After removal of 6 bases from V and 1 base from J, the junction contained 2 bases not matched to a gene. This CDR3 region has 13 residues. Germline-derived CDR1 and CDR2 are SNHLY and FYNNEI.

V usage is TRBV25-1 and J usage is TRBJ1-1; 8 bases align to TRBD1. Trimming at V came to 5 bases and at J to 7 bases, leaving 18 bases not matched to a gene. The CDR3 extends over 17 amino acids. CDR1 and CDR2 from the germline V gene are MGHDK and SYGVNS. CDR3: CASSRNRGGTAQGEAFF. In nucleotides, the CDR3 is TGTGCCAGCAGTCGAAACAGGGGGGGGACGGCGCAAGGTGAAGCTTTCTTT.

The V call is TRBV6-1, the J call TRBJ1-2, with no clear D. The CDR3 loop spans 13 amino acids. CDR1 and CDR2 from the germline V gene are MNHNS and SASEGT. V dropped 2 bases and J dropped 4 bases, with 8 bases sitting between them. For the CDR3, the DNA is TGTGCCAGCAGTGAATGGCGAGGCTATGGCTACACCTTC. Translation gives CASSEWRGYGYTF.

The chain has TRBV6-6 and TRBJ1-5, with D perhaps matching TRBD1 (6 bases). The CDR3 sequence is 12 residues long. The germline gives CDR1 MNHNY, CDR2 SVGAGI (reference sequence). Between the trimmed V and J ends, which lost 6 bases and 5 bases, there was a span of 8 bases. The CDR3 bases are TGTGCCAGCAGACAGGGAGATCAGCCCCAGCATTTT. Translation gives CASRQGDQPQHF.

The gene calls are TRBV28 and TRBJ2-7; 9 bases match TRBD2. The CDR3 extends over 14 amino acids. Per germline, CDR1 MDHEN and CDR2 SYDVKM. Germline trimming cut 5 bases from V and 1 base from J; bases unmatched to any gene: 3. Written as DNA, the CDR3 is TGTGCCAGCAGTGCGGGGGGGTCTTCCTACGAGCAGTACTTC. It translates to CASSAGGSSYEQYF.

The CDR3 spells CASSLRAGTEAFF. The CDR3 coding sequence is TGCGCCAGCAGCTTGCGGGCAGGGACTGAAGCTTTCTTT. The chain carries TRBV5-1 and TRBJ1-1; tentative D call: TRBD1 (5 bases). Trimming shortened V by 1 base and J by 5 bases, and 9 bases separated the two germline ends. The CDR3 consists of 13 residues. From germline, CDR1 is SGHRS and CDR2 YFSETQ.

The chain is built from TRBV18 and TRBJ2-7; 10 bases match TRBD1. The CDR3 has 17 amino acids. Unmatched junction bases numbered 9, after V lost 1 base and J lost 3 bases. Germline lookup yields CDR1 KGHSH and CDR2 LQKENI. As DNA, the CDR3 is TGTGCCAGCTCACCACGATATCCGGGACAGGGGCGCTACGAGCAGTACTTC. It yields the protein CASSPRYPGQGRYEQYF. Combining the CDR3 with reference TRBV18 and TRBJ2-7 gives the whole variable domain NAGVMQNPRHLVRRRGQEARLRCSPMKGHSHVYWYRQLPEEGLKFMVYLQKENIIDESGMPKERFSAEFPKEGPSILRIQQVVRGDSAAYFCASSPRYPGQGRYEQYFGPGTRLTVT.

The chain joins TRBV13 to TRBJ2-5; 12 bases line up with TRBD2. Unmatched junction bases numbered 3, after V lost 5 bases and J lost 2 bases. This CDR3 is 15 amino acids long. CDR1 PRHDT and CDR2 FYEKMQ come from the germline V gene (reference sequence). Here the CDR3 DNA reads TGTGCCAGCAGCGTCGGACTAGCGGGACAAGAGACCCAGTACTTC. Its protein product is CASSVGLAGQETQYF.

A single count supports this clone. The chain uses TRBV10-3 and TRBJ2-7, with TRBD1 matching 8 bases. V trimming: 6 bases; J trimming: 5 bases; junction bases outside the gene matches: 3. CDR3 length equals 12 residues. CDR1 is ENHRY, CDR2 SYGVKD, per germline. CDR3 region: CAIRQGAHEQYF. For the CDR3, the DNA is TGTGCCATCAGGCAGGGGGCCCACGAGCAGTACTTC.

The rearrangement links TRBV19 to TRBJ2-7, with D perhaps TRBD1 (6 bases). Deletions cut 4 bases from V and 2 bases from J, with 12 bases between. The CDR3 loop spans 14 amino acids. Germline lookup yields CDR1 LNHDA and CDR2 SQIVND (reference sequence). For the CDR3, the DNA is TGTGCCAGTAGTACAGGGGCCCCCCCCTACGAGCAGTACTTC. It codes for CASSTGAPPYEQYF. Full variable domain (outside the CDR3, taken from reference TRBV19 and TRBJ2-7): DGGITQSPKYLFRKEGQNVTLSCEQNLNHDAMYWYRQDPGQGLRLIYYSQIVNDFQKGDIAEGYSVSREKKESFPLTVTSAQKNPTAFYLCASSTGAPPYEQYFGPGTRLTVT.

The chain employs TRBV4-2 and TRBJ2-7; the D gene is possibly TRBD2 (5 bases). Germline assignment: CDR1 LGHNA and CDR2 YNFKEQ. V was shortened by 1 base and J by 1 base, with 11 bases between the two germline ends. The CDR3 is 15 residues long. CDR3 residues: CASSQVPEASYEQYF. In DNA form, the CDR3 reads TGTGCCAGCAGCCAAGTTCCGGAGGCTTCCTACGAGCAGTACTTC.